These T cell receptor beta chains were read from a single sample in a study of T-cell memory formation after mild COVID-19. TCRdb fed the 5' RACE reads into MiXCR, producing one record per CDR3 protein. This sample yields approximately 250,000 distinct CDR3 sequences, of which about a sixth are seen a single time; more than 20% belongs to the top ten. The sample consisted of PBMCs or a T cell subset sorted from them (not recorded which). These receptors were obtained from a man between 18 and 35 years old who had mild COVID-19 (a few samples of this study predate the infection). Cell type and time point are not known. CDR3s include the opening cysteine and the closing phenylalanine or tryptophan. Each record gives: clone size, J gene, D gene, V gene, CDR3 protein, CDR3 DNA. The D gene is left open where the match is weak. Not every row has a clone size; where given, it reads once, few, many or a size class.

>few|TRBJ2-1|NA|TRBV12-3/TRBV12-4
CASSPDGVGEQFF
TGTGCCAGCAGTCCCGATGGGGTTGGTGAGCAGTTCTTC
>NA|TRBJ1-5|TRBD1|TRBV3-1
CASSRNRGNNQPQHF
TGTGCCAGCAGCCGAAACAGGGGTAACAATCAGCCCCAGCATTTT
>NA|TRBJ1-2|NA|TRBV20-1
CSANRRPNELFGGYTF
TGCAGTGCTAACAGGCGACCGAATGAACTATTCGGAGGCTACACCTTC
>few|TRBJ2-1|NA|TRBV7-8
CASSLAVAGARSYNEQFF
TGTGCCAGCAGCTTAGCGGTGGCGGGGGCGCGCTCCTACAATGAGCAGTTCTTC
>few|TRBJ1-6|NA|TRBV5-1
CASSSDPFTLHF
TGCGCCAGCAGCTCCGACCCATTCACCCTCCACTTT
>once|TRBJ1-1|NA|TRBV6-5
CASRGTTEAFF
TGTGCCTCTCGAGGGACCACTGAAGCTTTCTTT
>NA|TRBJ2-7|TRBD2|TRBV4-2
CASSSRRGGAHEQYF
TGTGCCAGCAGCTCCCGCCGCGGGGGGGCTCACGAGCAGTACTTC
>NA|TRBJ1-5|TRBD1|TRBV3-1
CASSQASSGTGGNQPQHF
TGTGCCAGCAGCCAAGCCAGCTCCGGGACAGGGGGCAATCAGCCCCAGCATTTT
>many|TRBJ2-5|NA|TRBV12-3/TRBV12-4
CASSLEGSTETQYF
TGTGCCAGCAGTTTAGAGGGTAGCACGGAGACCCAGTACTTC
>few|TRBJ2-3|TRBD2|TRBV4-3
CASSQDYQRGSQTQYF
TGCGCCAGCAGCCAAGACTATCAGCGGGGGAGTCAGACGCAGTATTTT
>NA|TRBJ2-5|NA|TRBV7-2
CASSLEAGAAQYF
TGTGCCAGCAGCTTAGAGGCCGGCGCGGCCCAGTACTTC
>NA|TRBJ1-1|NA|TRBV6-5
CASSYSGTLRTEAFF
TGTGCCAGCAGTTACTCCGGGACCCTCCGAACTGAAGCTTTCTTT
>few|TRBJ1-1|NA|TRBV6-2/TRBV6-3
CASSGGEDTEAFF
TGTGCCAGCAGTGGAGGGGAGGACACTGAAGCTTTCTTT
>NA|TRBJ1-1|TRBD1|TRBV4-3
CASSQGIGGGRGTEAFF
TGCGCCAGCAGCCAAGGGATAGGGGGCGGAAGAGGGACTGAAGCTTTCTTT
>few|TRBJ1-5|NA|TRBV20-1
CSALRGYNQPQHF
TGCAGTGCCCTTCGAGGGTATAATCAGCCCCAGCATTTT
>few|TRBJ1-2|TRBD1|TRBV7-8
CASSSLARSRDRGTF
TGTGCCAGCAGCTCATTAGCCCGATCGCGGGACAGAGGCACCTTC
>NA|TRBJ2-6|NA|TRBV5-1
CASSLYSGANVLTF
TGCGCCAGCAGCTTGTACTCTGGGGCCAACGTCCTGACTTTC
>few|TRBJ2-5|NA|TRBV6-2/TRBV6-3
CASSRPGVQETQYF
TGTGCCAGCAGTCGTCCCGGAGTGCAAGAGACCCAGTACTTC
>few|TRBJ2-5|TRBD1|TRBV7-2
CASSFTGGETQYF
TGTGCCAGCAGTTTCACAGGGGGGGAGACCCAGTACTTC
>NA|TRBJ1-1|NA|TRBV5-1
CASSSGRVTEAFF
TGCGCCAGCAGCTCGGGGCGAGTCACTGAAGCTTTCTTT
>few|TRBJ2-3|TRBD1|TRBV12-3/TRBV12-4
CASSSSTGGEGTDTQYF
TGTGCCAGCAGTTCCTCGACAGGGGGCGAGGGCACAGATACGCAGTATTTT
>NA|TRBJ1-2|NA|TRBV4-3
CASSQDTARGYGYTF
TGCGCCAGCAGCCAGGACACAGCACGGGGCTATGGCTACACCTTC
>NA|TRBJ1-1|TRBD1|TRBV20-1
CSARGGHRGLNTEAFF
TGCAGTGCTAGAGGCGGCCACAGGGGGCTGAACACTGAAGCTTTCTTT
>NA|TRBJ1-2|NA|TRBV30
CAWRPSYGYTF
TGTGCCTGGAGACCCAGCTATGGCTACACCTTC
>few|TRBJ2-5|TRBD2|TRBV5-5
CASSLDPLAGGFETQYF
TGTGCCAGCAGCTTGGATCCTCTAGCGGGAGGTTTTGAGACCCAGTACTTC
>NA|TRBJ2-3|NA|TRBV7-2
CASSLGGPDRGTDTQYF
TGTGCCAGCAGCTTAGGCGGGCCTGATCGAGGGACAGATACGCAGTATTTT
>NA|TRBJ2-2|NA|TRBV4-3
CASSQEADSANTGELFF
TGCGCCAGCAGCCAAGAAGCGGACAGTGCGAACACCGGGGAGCTGTTTTTT
>NA|TRBJ1-6|NA|TRBV6-2/TRBV6-3
CASSDAGKQSPLHF
TGTGCCAGCAGCGACGCGGGGAAGCAATCACCCCTCCACTTT
>NA|TRBJ1-6|TRBD1|TRBV28
CASSFGLGQGHSPLHF
TGTGCCAGCAGTTTCGGCCTTGGACAGGGGCATTCACCCCTCCACTTT
>few|TRBJ2-4|NA|TRBV20-1
CSASGLRDGDIQYF
TGCAGTGCTTCTGGGCTCCGGGACGGCGACATTCAGTACTTC
>few|TRBJ2-1|NA|TRBV7-8
CASSSISANEQFF
TGTGCCAGCAGCTCAATTTCGGCTAATGAGCAGTTCTTC